This TCR beta chain was sequenced during a study of T cells in localized non-small cell lung cancer. Study observations and caveats: The study found T cell clonality highest in uninvolved adjacent lung, above tumor. Of the top 100 tumor clones, median around 62 were in adjacent lung, approximately 28 among its top 100. Higher adjacent-lung clonality was associated with shorter survival. Heterogeneity within the tumor remains possible, as just one region underwent sequencing.

The table lists this clone with a count of one. Its antigen is not identified. Assay used: immunoSEQ multiplex PCR; TCRdb lists only in-frame clones, some missing. Of roughly 30,000 clones in the sample, about nine tenths are singletons; the top ten hold 5.5% to 7%. V lost 3 bases and J lost 2, with 19 bases in between. This CDR3 comprises 17 residues. In germline, CDR1 is SGHVS, CDR2 FQNEAQ. Sample: PBMCs, taken before any cancer treatment. J is TRBJ1-2 and V is TRBV7-8; D may be TRBD1 (6 bases). The source is a man aged 40-75 years with stage II lung adenocarcinoma. CDR3 region: CASSFASSLGANYGYTF. CDR3 nucleotides: TGTGCCAGCAGCTTCGCCTCTAGCTTGGGGGCCAACTATGGCTACACCTTC.